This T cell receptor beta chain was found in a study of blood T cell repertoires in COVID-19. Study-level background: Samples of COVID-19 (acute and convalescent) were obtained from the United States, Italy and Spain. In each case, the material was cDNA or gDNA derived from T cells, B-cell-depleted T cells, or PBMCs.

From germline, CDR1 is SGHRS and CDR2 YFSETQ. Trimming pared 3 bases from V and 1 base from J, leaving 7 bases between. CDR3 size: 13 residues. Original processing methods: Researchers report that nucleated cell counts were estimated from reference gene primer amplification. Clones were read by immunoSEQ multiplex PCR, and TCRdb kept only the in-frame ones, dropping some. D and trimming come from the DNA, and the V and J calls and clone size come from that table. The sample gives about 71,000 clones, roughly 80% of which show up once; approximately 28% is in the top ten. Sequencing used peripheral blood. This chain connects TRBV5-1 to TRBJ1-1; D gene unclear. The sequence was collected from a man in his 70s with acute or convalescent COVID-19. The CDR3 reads CASSSSGNTEAFF. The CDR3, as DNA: TGCGCCAGCAGCTCATCAGGGAACACTGAAGCTTTCTTT.